These T cell receptor beta chains were read from a single sample in a study of regulatory T cells in long-lasting Graves disease. From the multiplex PCR reads, TCRdb called clonotypes with MiXCR, one entry per CDR3 protein. The table records 450,000 to 650,000 distinct CDR3 sequences, roughly 16% of them present only once. These data were also filed under a second study, of T cells in Graves' hyperthyroidism and ophthalmopathy.

Sequenced material: peripheral blood mononuclear cells (PBMCs), taken at new diagnosis, from a patient treated with antithyroid drugs. The receptors stem from a woman aged 40-65 years with Graves disease. CDR3s include the opening cysteine and the closing phenylalanine or tryptophan. The D gene is left open where the match is weak. Not all rows give a size; the values are once, few, many and, for expanded clones, a class.

J,size,D,V,DNA,CDR3
TRBJ1-6,-,-,TRBV30,TGTGCCTGGGAGAGGGGAGGGGTGGGTAATTCACCCCTCCACTTT,CAWERGGVGNSPLHF
TRBJ1-1,many,TRBD1,TRBV29-1,TGCAGCGTTGTAACCGCGGGACAGGGGACTGAAGCTTTCTTT,CSVVTAGQGTEAFF
TRBJ2-3,-,-,TRBV5-6,TGTGCCAGCACTCCGGCGGGGACCAGCACAGATACGCAGTATTTT,CASTPAGTSTDTQYF
TRBJ1-2,many,-,TRBV27,TGTGCCAGCAGTTTACTACCCACTACTAACTATGGCTACACCTTC,CASSLLPTTNYGYTF
TRBJ1-1,many,-,TRBV10-3,TGTGCCATCAGTGCGGCACAGGGAGACACTGAAGCTTTCTTT,CAISAAQGDTEAFF
TRBJ2-3,many,-,TRBV5-6,TGTGCCAGCAGCTTGTTCGACGACACAGATACGCAGTATTTT,CASSLFDDTDTQYF
TRBJ1-6,-,-,TRBV6-4,TGTGCCAGCAACAGGGAGAATAATTCACCCCTCCACTTT,CASNRENNSPLHF
TRBJ1-5,many,TRBD1,TRBV20-1,TGCAGTGCTAGTAAGACAAGGGACAGGACAAGCAATCAGCCCCAGCATTTT,CSASKTRDRTSNQPQHF
TRBJ2-7,many,-,TRBV3-1,TGTGCCAGCAGCAAACACAGCGAAACGGACTTC,CASSKHSETDF
TRBJ2-2,-,TRBD2,TRBV27,TGTGCCAGCAACGCGGGACTAGCTAGCACCGGGGAGCTGTTTTTT,CASNAGLASTGELFF
TRBJ1-1,many,TRBD1,TRBV27,TGTGCCAGCAGTGAGACAGGGTGGTACACTGAAGCTTTCTTT,CASSETGWYTEAFF
TRBJ2-1,many,-,TRBV11-1,TGTGCCAGCAGCTCTAGTGATTCCAGCTCCTACAATGAGCAGTTCTTC,CASSSSDSSSYNEQFF
TRBJ1-5,few,-,TRBV4-1,TGCGCCAGCAGTCCAATGCTGGGGGGGGGGGGCAATCAGCCCCAGCATTTT,CASSPMLGGGGNQPQHF
TRBJ1-1,few,-,TRBV6-2/TRBV6-3,TGTGCCAGCACCCCCTCTGGGCGGGGTGGTGGCACTGAAGCTTTCTTT,CASTPSGRGGGTEAFF
TRBJ1-2,many,TRBD1,TRBV6-1,TGTGCCTCAAACCCCCAGGGGGTTCTCTATGGCTACACCTTC,CASNPQGVLYGYTF
TRBJ2-1,few,TRBD1,TRBV12-3/TRBV12-4,TGTGCCAGCCTTACCTACTTCGGTGGGGCGACAGGGGACGAGCAGTTCTTC,CASLTYFGGATGDEQFF
TRBJ2-1,many,-,TRBV5-6,TGTGCCAGCAGCTTGTTTAGTAGAAATGAGCAGTTCTTC,CASSLFSRNEQFF
TRBJ2-2,once,TRBD2,TRBV2,TGTGCCATCAGCCCTAGCGGGGGGGCAAACACCGGGGAGCTGTTTTTT,CAISPSGGANTGELFF
TRBJ1-1,many,TRBD1,TRBV5-1,TGCGCCAGCAGCGCACAGGGGACCCAGGTTGAGGCTTTCTTT,CASSAQGTQVEAFF
TRBJ2-7,-,-,TRBV10-1,TGCGCCAGCAGTGAGTCTCCCCTCGGGGCAGAAGATACCTACGAGCAGTACTTC,CASSESPLGAEDTYEQYF
TRBJ1-4,few,TRBD1,TRBV19,TGTGCCAGTAGATCGGAGGGGACAGTTAATGAAAAACTGTTTTTT,CASRSEGTVNEKLFF
TRBJ1-2,-,-,TRBV12-3/TRBV12-4,TGTGCCAGCAGGCAAGGGGGGGGGGCGTATGGCTACACCTTC,CASRQGGGAYGYTF
TRBJ1-6,few,-,TRBV7-8,TGTGCCAGCAGCTACGAGGCCCTCGGGTCACCCCTCCACTTT,CASSYEALGSPLHF
TRBJ1-2,-,-,TRBV18,TGTACCAGCTCACCACGATTGGGCGGAGACTATGGCTACACCTTC,CTSSPRLGGDYGYTF
TRBJ2-7,few,-,TRBV5-1,TGCGCCAGCAGCTTGGAAGGGACCGAGCAGTACTTC,CASSLEGTEQYF
TRBJ1-4,many,-,TRBV7-6,TGTGCCAGCAGCCTACAGGGCGGTTTAGGAAAACTGTTTTTT,CASSLQGGLGKLFF
TRBJ2-5,-,TRBD2,TRBV7-9,TGTGCCAGCAGTTCTGGACTAGCGGGGGGGCCGGAGACCCAGTACTTC,CASSSGLAGGPETQYF
TRBJ1-2,many,TRBD1,TRBV5-1,TGTGCCAGCAGCTTAGGACAGGGTGCGTCCTATGGCTACACCTTC,CASSLGQGASYGYTF
TRBJ2-1,-,TRBD1,TRBV4-1,TGCGCCAGCAGCCCGGGACAGTTTTACAATGAGCAGTTCTTC,CASSPGQFYNEQFF
TRBJ1-4,few,-,TRBV6-2/TRBV6-3,TGTGCCAGCAGTTCCGGACAGTGGGAAAAACTGTTTTTT,CASSSGQWEKLFF
TRBJ1-5,many,-,TRBV2,TGTGCCAGCAATGGAGGAGGGATTCAAAATCAGCCCCAGCATTTT,CASNGGGIQNQPQHF
TRBJ1-2,many,-,TRBV5-6,TGTGCCAGCAGCTTTTCTTGGGGCTATGGCTACACCTTC,CASSFSWGYGYTF
TRBJ1-1,-,-,TRBV18,TGTGCCAGCTCACGGGCAGGGTCGAGAAACACTGAAGCTTTCTTT,CASSRAGSRNTEAFF
TRBJ2-5,-,-,TRBV5-1,TGCGCCAGCAGCTTGGTTACTATCGGCGGGCGAGAGACCCAGCACTTC,CASSLVTIGGRETQHF
TRBJ1-2,many,-,TRBV7-9,TGTGCCATTTCTAACTCCGGGGCAGCCTTGGGAGGCTACACCTTC,CAISNSGAALGGYTF
TRBJ2-5,few,TRBD2,TRBV6-1,TGTGCCAGCAGTGAACTAGGGAGGGAAGAGACCCAGTACTTC,CASSELGREETQYF
TRBJ1-2,many,-,TRBV2,TGTGCCAGCGAGGGAGAAACCAACTATGGCTACACCTTC,CASEGETNYGYTF
TRBJ1-1,many,-,TRBV12-5,TGTGCTAGTGGTCTCCGAACTGAAGCTTTCTTT,CASGLRTEAFF
TRBJ1-1,many,TRBD1,TRBV7-9,TGTGCCAGCAGCCGACAGGGAGATACTGAAGCTTTCTTT,CASSRQGDTEAFF
TRBJ2-5,-,TRBD2,TRBV5-1,TGCGCCAGCAGCTTGGCGCTAGCGGTAGAGACCCAGTACTTC,CASSLALAVETQYF
TRBJ2-5,few,TRBD1,TRBV7-9,TGTGCCAGCAGCTTACGGTCAGGGGGAGTAGAGACCCAGTACTTC,CASSLRSGGVETQYF
TRBJ1-5,-,TRBD1,TRBV19,TGTGCCACCCTCGCTCCGGGACAGGGTTTGCAGCCCCAGCATTTT,CATLAPGQGLQPQHF
TRBJ2-7,many,-,TRBV28,TGTGCCAGCAGTTCCCTAGGCAGGGCCCTCTCCTACGAGCAGTACTTC,CASSSLGRALSYEQYF
TRBJ2-2,many,-,TRBV5-1,TGCGCCAGCAGCTTGGACGCAGGACTCACCGGGGAGCTGTTTTTT,CASSLDAGLTGELFF
TRBJ2-3,-,-,TRBV20-1,TGCAGTGCTAGAGATGGGGGTGGCACAGATACGCAGTATTTT,CSARDGGGTDTQYF
TRBJ2-7,-,-,TRBV18,TGTGCCAGCTCCGCCGAAGCACAGGACTCCTACGAGCAGTACTTC,CASSAEAQDSYEQYF
TRBJ1-5,many,TRBD1,TRBV2,TGTGCCACTAAACAGGGGAGCAATCAGCCCCAGCATTTT,CATKQGSNQPQHF
TRBJ1-3,-,-,TRBV7-2,TGTGCCAGCAGCTTAGAAGTTTTCATCTCTGGAAACACCATATATTTT,CASSLEVFISGNTIYF
TRBJ1-1,many,-,TRBV7-9,TGTGCCAGCAGACCAGGAGAGCACACTGAAGCTTTCTTT,CASRPGEHTEAFF
TRBJ2-6,-,TRBD1,TRBV12-3/TRBV12-4,TGTGCCAGCAGCCCGGGACAGGGGGTACGCTCTGGGGCCAACGTCCTGACTTTC,CASSPGQGVRSGANVLTF